This TCR beta chain was obtained from a study of blood T cell repertoires in COVID-19. Study overall: From T cells, B-cell-depleted T cells, or PBMCs came the material, which was cDNA or gDNA.

Allocation to cohorts depended on clinical history reported by the participants. Two consecutive negative NP/OP PCR tests, clearance, or resolved symptoms defined Cohort 3 recovery. How the authors handled the data: Amplification of reference gene primers was used by the study to estimate nucleated cell counts. Repertoires were generated with immunoSEQ multiplex PCR, while TCRdb's copy carries only in-frame clones and drops some. V, J and clone size reflect that table, while D and trimming were determined from the DNA. The sample gives a few hundred thousand clones, about 90% of which show up once; under 3% is in the top ten. The ends were cut back, 1 base at V and 0 bases at J, with 13 bases in the middle. The germline gives CDR1 SGHRS, CDR2 YFSETQ. The length of the CDR3 is 16 residues.

This chain uses TRBV5-1 with TRBJ1-1; D remains ambiguous. The clonotype was recovered from a woman aged 30 to 39 who had recovered from COVID-19. The sequenced material came from PBMCs or T cells enriched from blood (not recorded which). CDR3 protein: CASSLRELGVNTEAFF. The CDR3 coding sequence is TGCGCCAGCAGCTTGCGCGAACTGGGCGTGAACACTGAAGCTTTCTTT.